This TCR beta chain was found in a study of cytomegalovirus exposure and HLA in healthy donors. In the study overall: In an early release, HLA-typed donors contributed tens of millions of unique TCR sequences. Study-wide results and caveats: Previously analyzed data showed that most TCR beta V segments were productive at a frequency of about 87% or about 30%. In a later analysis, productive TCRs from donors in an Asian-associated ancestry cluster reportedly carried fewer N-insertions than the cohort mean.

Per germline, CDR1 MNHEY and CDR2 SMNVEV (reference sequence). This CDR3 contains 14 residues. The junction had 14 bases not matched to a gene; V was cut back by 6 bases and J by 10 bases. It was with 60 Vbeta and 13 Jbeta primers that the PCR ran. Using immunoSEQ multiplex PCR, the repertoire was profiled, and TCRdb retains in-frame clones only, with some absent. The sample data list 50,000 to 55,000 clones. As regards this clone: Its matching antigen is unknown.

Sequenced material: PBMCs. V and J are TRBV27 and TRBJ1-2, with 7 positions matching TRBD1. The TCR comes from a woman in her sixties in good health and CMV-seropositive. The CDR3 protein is CASSPGTARMVYTF. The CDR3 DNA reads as TGTGCCAGCAGCCCCGGGACAGCTAGGATGGTCTACACCTTC.